This entry lists 7 T cell receptor beta chains sequenced from one sample in a study of blood T cell repertoires in COVID-19. TCRdb keeps only in-frame clones here, not all; method: immunoSEQ multiplex PCR. The sample records 35,000 to 55,000 clones, 90% being singletons. The sequenced material came from peripheral blood. The source is a human donor in a cohort sampled during active COVID-19.

The chain has TRBV18 and TRBJ2-2, with D perhaps TRBD1 (6 bases). The length of the CDR3 is 16 residues. Deletions cut 3 bases from V and 1 base from J, with 12 bases between. Germline V gives CDR1 KGHSH, CDR2 LQKENI. The chain's CDR3 is CASSPRSGVNTGELFF. DNA of the CDR3: TGTGCCAGCTCACCCCGTTCAGGGGTGAACACCGGGGAGCTGTTTTTT.

The rearrangement joins TRBV6-6 to TRBJ1-5; possible D gene TRBD1, 5 bases. Germline values: CDR1 MNHNY, CDR2 SVGAGI (reference sequence). Trimming removed 5 bases from V and 4 bases from J, with 12 bases in between. The CDR3 totals 14 residues. The CDR3 reads CASSRTSSNQPQHF. The CDR3 bases are TGTGCCAGCAGTCGGACATCCTCTAATCAGCCCCAGCATTTT.

The genes are TRBV24-1 and TRBJ2-5; D is unresolved. This CDR3 region has 16 residues. The V end was cut by 1 base, the J end by 1 base, with 12 bases between. Germline V gene lookup returns CDR1 KGHDR and CDR2 SFDVKD. In DNA, the CDR3 is TGTGCCACCAGTGATTTCCCCTGGCAATCCCAAGAGACCCAGTACTTC. Its translation is CATSDFPWQSQETQYF.

J is TRBJ2-1 and V is TRBV19; 7 bases are a match to TRBD2. CDR3 length: 15 residues. V was clipped by 9 bases and J by 3 bases; unmatched bases: 11. Germline-derived CDR1 and CDR2 are LNHDA and SQIVND (reference sequence). CDR3 protein: CASRGISGNYNEQFF. As DNA, the CDR3 is TGTGCCAGCAGAGGTATCAGCGGGAACTACAATGAGCAGTTCTTC.

The chain is built from TRBV28 and TRBJ2-7; 12 bases are shared with TRBD1. The CDR3 spans 18 residues. V shed 7 bases, J shed 5 bases, and the junction held 18 bases outside the gene matches. Germline CDR1 is MDHEN and CDR2 is SYDVKM. This CDR3 reads CASTPGQGALGDRDEQYF. CDR3 nucleotide sequence: TGTGCCAGCACCCCGGGACAGGGGGCGTTAGGGGATCGGGACGAGCAGTACTTC.

The genes are TRBV12-3 or TRBV12-4 and TRBJ2-3, with D tentatively TRBD1 (5 bases). V lost 5 bases and J lost 5, with 8 bases in between. This CDR3 is built from 12 residues. CDR3 nucleotides: TGTGCCAGCAGTCCTACAGGAGATACGCAGTATTTT. This translates into CASSPTGDTQYF.

The CDR3 nucleotides read TGTGCCAGCAGCTTAGAATTGACGGGAGTGTCAGATACGCAGTATTTT. Protein: CASSLELTGVSDTQYF. V is TRBV7-6 and J is TRBJ2-3, with TRBD2 as a possible D gene (6 bases). V was trimmed by 1 base and J by 4 bases, leaving 15 bases between them. CDR3 length: 16 residues. Germline V gives CDR1 SGHVS, CDR2 FNYEAQ.